Listed below are T cell receptor beta chains from one sample, sequenced in a study of blood T cell repertoires in COVID-19. The data were produced by immunoSEQ multiplex PCR, yet TCRdb's version contains in-frame clones alone and is incomplete. The sample lists approximately 240,000 clones, more than 70% seen once, with 2% to 2.5% in the top ten. Sequences were obtained from peripheral blood. These receptors were taken from a woman in her 40s who had recovered from COVID-19. The CDR3 runs from the conserved cysteine through the conserved F or W. Fields, in order: clone size, D gene, V gene, J gene, CDR3 DNA, CDR3 protein. A D gene is named only where the DNA matches it firmly. Rows give clone size only sometimes, using once, few, many, or a class for an expanded clone.

abundance: .
d_gene: TRBD2
v_gene: TRBV18
j_gene: TRBJ2-3
CDR3nt: TGTGCCAGCTCACCGCGGGGGTCGCGAGATACGCAGTATTTT
CDR3aa: CASSPRGSRDTQYF

abundance: .
d_gene: .
v_gene: TRBV19
j_gene: TRBJ1-6
CDR3nt: TGTGCCAGTAGGTGGGACTTCGAGGTGGGGTCCCTCCACTTT
CDR3aa: CASRWDFEVGSLHF

abundance: .
d_gene: TRBD2
v_gene: TRBV7-8
j_gene: TRBJ2-5
CDR3nt: TGTGCCAGCAGCTCCTCAGGGACTAGCGGGGGGGGGCTCCAAGAGACCCAGTACTTC
CDR3aa: CASSSSGTSGGGLQETQYF

abundance: .
d_gene: .
v_gene: TRBV19
j_gene: TRBJ2-3
CDR3nt: TGTGCCAGTAGTATTTCGGGGGGCACAGATACGCAGTATTTT
CDR3aa: CASSISGGTDTQYF

abundance: .
d_gene: TRBD1
v_gene: TRBV28
j_gene: TRBJ1-2
CDR3nt: TGTGCCAGCAGGGTGGGGACAGGGATTAACTATGGCTACACCTTC
CDR3aa: CASRVGTGINYGYTF

abundance: .
d_gene: .
v_gene: TRBV19
j_gene: TRBJ1-2
CDR3nt: TGTGCCAGTAGTCCCCAGATGACTCACGTCGAGGGCTACACCTTC
CDR3aa: CASSPQMTHVEGYTF

abundance: .
d_gene: .
v_gene: TRBV5-1
j_gene: TRBJ2-3
CDR3nt: TGCGCCAGCAGTTCTCTGATGGGGGTAGCGGCAGATACGCAGTATTTT
CDR3aa: CASSSLMGVAADTQYF

abundance: .
d_gene: TRBD2
v_gene: TRBV7-9
j_gene: TRBJ2-3
CDR3nt: TGTGCCAGCAGCCTTAGCGGGAGTCTAGATACGCAGTATTTT
CDR3aa: CASSLSGSLDTQYF

abundance: once
d_gene: .
v_gene: TRBV20-1
j_gene: TRBJ2-7
CDR3nt: TGCAGAGGGAGGCAGGGCGGGAAACAGTACTTC
CDR3aa: CRGRQGGKQYF

abundance: .
d_gene: .
v_gene: TRBV11-2
j_gene: TRBJ2-7
CDR3nt: TGTGCCAGCAGCACAAATTCCCCAACTATCACTATTTACGAGCAGTACTTC
CDR3aa: CASSTNSPTITIYEQYF

abundance: .
d_gene: .
v_gene: TRBV30
j_gene: TRBJ1-2
CDR3nt: TGTGCCTGGAGTGTAGGGCAGGGGAATGGCTACACCTTC
CDR3aa: CAWSVGQGNGYTF

abundance: .
d_gene: .
v_gene: TRBV3-1/TRBV3-2
j_gene: TRBJ2-1
CDR3nt: TGTGCCAGCAGCCAAGATCTAAACAATGAGCAGTTCTTC
CDR3aa: CASSQDLNNEQFF

abundance: .
d_gene: .
v_gene: TRBV19
j_gene: TRBJ1-3
CDR3nt: TGTGCCAGTACCCCCAGGGCCCGCTCTGGAAACACCATATATTTT
CDR3aa: CASTPRARSGNTIYF

abundance: .
d_gene: .
v_gene: TRBV11-2
j_gene: TRBJ2-7
CDR3nt: TGTGCCAGCAGCTTGGCCCGGGGCAGGGGTACCTACGAGCAGTACTTC
CDR3aa: CASSLARGRGTYEQYF

abundance: .
d_gene: .
v_gene: TRBV4-3
j_gene: TRBJ1-2
CDR3nt: TGCGCCAGCAGCCAAGATAAGGGGTACTATGGCTACACCTTC
CDR3aa: CASSQDKGYYGYTF

abundance: .
d_gene: TRBD1
v_gene: TRBV6-2/TRBV6-3
j_gene: TRBJ2-5
CDR3nt: TGTGCCAGCAGCCAGGACAGGGTGGGGACCCAGTACTTC
CDR3aa: CASSQDRVGTQYF

abundance: .
d_gene: TRBD1
v_gene: TRBV28
j_gene: TRBJ1-2
CDR3nt: TGTGCCAGCAGTTCACAGGGGGCTAGGGGCTACACCTTC
CDR3aa: CASSSQGARGYTF

abundance: .
d_gene: TRBD1
v_gene: TRBV6-1
j_gene: TRBJ2-7
CDR3nt: TGTGCCAGCAGTGATTTGGGACAGGGACCTTACGAGCAGTACTTC
CDR3aa: CASSDLGQGPYEQYF

abundance: .
d_gene: .
v_gene: TRBV21-1
j_gene: TRBJ2-7
CDR3nt: TGTGCCAGCAGCAAAGGAGGACAGGGCTCCTACGAGCAGTACTTC
CDR3aa: CASSKGGQGSYEQYF

abundance: .
d_gene: .
v_gene: TRBV7-2
j_gene: TRBJ2-2
CDR3nt: TGTGCCAGCAGGCCAGTAGCGGATACCGGGGAGCTGTTTTTT
CDR3aa: CASRPVADTGELFF

abundance: .
d_gene: .
v_gene: TRBV4-1
j_gene: TRBJ1-4
CDR3nt: TGCGCCAGCAGCCCCCAGGGGAAGGCTAATGAAAAACTGTTTTTT
CDR3aa: CASSPQGKANEKLFF

abundance: .
d_gene: .
v_gene: TRBV6-5
j_gene: TRBJ2-5
CDR3nt: TGTGCCAGCAAGTCCCGTGAATGGGCGGAGACCCAGTACTTC
CDR3aa: CASKSREWAETQYF

abundance: .
d_gene: TRBD1
v_gene: TRBV4-1
j_gene: TRBJ2-7
CDR3nt: TGCGCCAGCAGCCTTGGGGGGACAGGATCCTACGAGCAGTACTTC
CDR3aa: CASSLGGTGSYEQYF

abundance: .
d_gene: TRBD2
v_gene: TRBV9
j_gene: TRBJ2-2
CDR3nt: TGTGCCAGCAGCGTAACCCCAAGACTAGCGGGGATCAACACCGGGGAGCTGTTTTTT
CDR3aa: CASSVTPRLAGINTGELFF